Listed here are 30 T cell receptor beta chains from one sample, sequenced in a study of response to subunit inactivated influenza vaccine. TCRdb independently ran MiXCR on the RT-PCR reads; one entry per CDR3 protein. This sample carries roughly 790,000 distinct CDR3 sequences, around 20% of them seen once, and the ten largest clones take about 9.4%. Specimen: PBMCs from blood, collected about 5 days after vaccination. Receptors were obtained from a man between 45 and 60 years old who received an inactivated influenza vaccine.

This clonotype was detected ten times or more. V gene TRBV7-9 combines with J gene TRBJ2-2, with no clear D. There are 14 residues in the CDR3. CDR1 SEHNR and CDR2 FQNEAQ come from the germline V gene (reference sequence). The germline V and J ends were trimmed by 3 bases and 2 bases, with 7 bases remaining between them. CDR3: CASSFSPNTGELFF. CDR3 coding DNA: TGTGCCAGCAGCTTCTCCCCAAACACCGGGGAGCTGTTTTTT.

In this sample, this clonotype turned up many times. This rearrangement joins TRBV7-2 to TRBJ2-1; D gene ambiguous. This CDR3 has 14 amino acids. V lost 3 bases, J lost 1 base, and 7 bases lay in between. CDR1 is SGHTA, CDR2 FQGNSA, per germline. CDR3 DNA sequence: TGTGCCAGCAGCTTTGCACAGTCCTACAATGAGCAGTTCTTC. Protein: CASSFAQSYNEQFF.

Only a few counts were recorded for this clonotype. The chain joins TRBV20-1 to TRBJ2-7; TRBD2 matches 7 bases. V shed 2 bases, J shed 7 bases, and the junction held 2 bases outside the gene matches. Germline CDR1 reads DFQATT; CDR2 reads SNEGSKA (reference sequence). This CDR3 has 11 residues. CDR3 residues: CSARFSGEQYF. DNA of the CDR3: TGCAGTGCTAGATTTAGCGGGGAGCAGTACTTC.

This clonotype has more than one count but fewer than ten. The rearrangement joins TRBV5-1 to TRBJ1-2; tentatively, D is TRBD1 (5 bases). The CDR3 spans 13 residues. V gave up 4 bases and J gave up 5 bases, with 12 bases separating them. Germline CDR1 and CDR2: SGHRS and YFSETQ. This CDR3 reads CASSLLGEYGYTF. DNA for the CDR3: TGCGCCAGCAGCCTTCTGGGGGAATATGGCTACACCTTC.

The V and J genes are TRBV6-2 or TRBV6-3 and TRBJ2-7; 7 bases are shared with TRBD1. Germline trimming cut 6 bases from V and 2 bases from J; bases unmatched to any gene: 7. This CDR3 has 14 amino acids. Germline CDR1 is MNHEY and CDR2 is SVGEGT. This CDR3 is CASSGWTGTYEQYF. CDR3 DNA sequence: TGTGCCAGCAGCGGGTGGACAGGTACCTACGAGCAGTACTTC.

This clonotype was detected only a few times. This chain uses TRBV29-1 with TRBJ2-7; no firm D call. The CDR3 loop spans 12 amino acids. V lost 5 bases and J 2 bases, leaving 10 bases between the germline ends. Per the germline V gene, CDR1 is SQVTM and CDR2 is ANQGSEA. The CDR3 region has the DNA TGCAGCGTTATGGACGGAGCCTACGAGCAGTACTTC. Translation: CSVMDGAYEQYF.

The chain employs TRBV5-4 and TRBJ2-1; D might be TRBD1 or TRBD2, each matching 5 bases. Per the germline V gene, CDR1 is SGHNT and CDR2 is YYREEE (reference sequence). The CDR3 consists of 15 residues. V lost 5 bases and J lost 5, with 17 bases in between. CDR3 sequence (DNA): TGTGCCAGCAGAAATCAGGGTTCCGGGGACAATGAGCAGTTCTTC. Translating it yields CASRNQGSGDNEQFF.

V and J are TRBV7-2 and TRBJ2-1; the D is unclear. The length of the CDR3 is 14 residues. V was cut by 7 bases and J by 4 bases, with 14 bases left in between. Per the germline V gene, CDR1 is SGHTA and CDR2 is FQGNSA. The CDR3 sequence: CASTPQSQYNEQFF. In DNA form, the CDR3 reads TGTGCCAGCACCCCTCAGAGTCAATACAATGAGCAGTTCTTC.

A few counts support this clonotype. The chain uses TRBV6-1 and TRBJ1-2; D is perhaps TRBD1 (5 bases). Trimming stripped 7 bases from V and 2 bases from J, with 17 bases between. The germline CDR1 and CDR2 sequences are MNHNS and SASEGT. This CDR3 comprises 15 residues. The CDR3 sequence: CASTGAGRPNYGYTF. CDR3 nucleotides: TGTGCCAGCACTGGGGCAGGGCGCCCCAACTATGGCTACACCTTC.

A few counts support this clonotype. The rearrangement uses TRBV4-3 and TRBJ1-2; D not resolved. The CDR3 is 15 amino acids. Trimming left V 0 bases short and J 4 bases short, with 12 bases between. Germline CDR1 LGHNA, CDR2 YSLEER. The CDR3 here is CASSQDAEAGYGYTF. The CDR3 DNA is TGCGCCAGCAGCCAAGATGCAGAGGCGGGCTATGGCTACACCTTC.

This clonotype has just a few counts. The chain carries TRBV20-1 and TRBJ2-3; D possibly corresponds to TRBD2 (6 bases). The CDR3 spans 15 residues. The germline V gene encodes CDR1 DFQATT and CDR2 SNEGSKA (reference sequence). V was cut by 5 bases and J by 6 bases, with 21 bases left in between. The chain's CDR3 is CSASHWDLGIDTQYF. CDR3 nucleotide sequence: TGCAGTGCTTCCCATTGGGACTTAGGGATCGATACGCAGTATTTT.

In this sample, this clonotype turned up a few times. V usage is TRBV20-1 and J usage is TRBJ1-2, with a weak D call TRBD1 (6 bases). The CDR3 is 11 residues long. V lost 8 bases, J lost 2 bases, and 9 bases lay in between. Per germline, CDR1 DFQATT and CDR2 SNEGSKA (reference sequence). The DNA of the CDR3 is TGCAGTACCACAGGGAACTATGGCTACACCTTC. It yields the protein CSTTGNYGYTF.

This clonotype occurred a few times. The V call is TRBV29-1, the J call TRBJ2-3; D unclear. The germline V gene encodes CDR1 SQVTM and CDR2 ANQGSEA. With 4 bases removed from V and 0 bases from J, the gap between germline ends came to 8 bases. The CDR3 covers 13 residues. This CDR3 is CSVATTSTDTQYF. The CDR3 nucleotides read TGCAGCGTTGCGACGACTAGCACAGATACGCAGTATTTT.

This clonotype was counted at least ten times. The chain links TRBV4-1 to TRBJ2-1; D is perhaps TRBD1 (6 bases). From germline, CDR1 is MGHRA and CDR2 YSYEKL. This CDR3 has 12 residues. With 2 bases removed from V and 11 bases from J, the gap between germline ends came to 10 bases. The CDR3 is CASSQKGVQQFF. The CDR3 DNA reads TGCGCCAGCAGCCAAAAGGGGGTACAGCAGTTCTTC.

The chain is built from TRBV4-2 and TRBJ2-5, with TRBD1 matching 10 bases. Germline V gene data show CDR1 as LGHNA and CDR2 as YNFKEQ. The CDR3 is made up of 16 amino acids. J lost 4 bases, V lost 1 base, and 6 bases had no gene match. The CDR3 is CASSQGDRGFRETQYF. Written as DNA, the CDR3 is TGTGCCAGCAGCCAAGGGGACAGGGGATTTAGAGAGACCCAGTACTTC.

This clonotype came up a few times. This rearrangement joins TRBV29-1 to TRBJ1-1; 8 bases fit TRBD1. V shed 7 bases, J shed 12 bases, and the junction held 7 bases outside the gene matches. Germline CDR1 SQVTM, CDR2 ANQGSEA. The CDR3 has 10 residues. The CDR3 DNA follows: TGCAGCGCTGGACAGGGAAGGACTTTCTTT. Translation gives CSAGQGRTFF.

This clonotype has a handful of counts. The V gene is TRBV6-2 or TRBV6-3, the J gene TRBJ2-7, with 9 bases lining up with TRBD1. The V and J ends lost 10 bases and 2 bases, in that order; junction bases with no gene match: 9. CDR1 is MNHEY and CDR2 is SVGEGT in the germline V gene. The CDR3 loop spans 14 amino acids. CDR3 in DNA: TGTGCCACCACCCGAACAGGGGGCACCTACGAGCAGTACTTC. Translation gives CATTRTGGTYEQYF.

The V gene is TRBV4-3, the J gene TRBJ2-1; TRBD1 might be the D (8 bases). The CDR3 runs 16 residues. Trimming removed 5 bases at V and 7 bases at J, with 21 bases between. CDR1 and CDR2 from the germline V gene are LGHNA and YSLEER. In DNA, the CDR3 is TGCGCCAGCAGCTATTCCTATGGACAGGGAGGGAATGAGCAGTTCTTC. Protein sequence: CASSYSYGQGGNEQFF.

This sequence joins TRBV12-3 or TRBV12-4 and TRBJ1-6, with D unresolved. The CDR3 is 15 amino acids. V lost 3 bases, J lost 4 bases, and 10 bases lay in between. This CDR3 reads CASSLSDGYNSPLHF. The CDR3 DNA is TGTGCCAGCAGTTTGTCGGACGGATATAATTCACCCCTCCACTTT.

V usage is TRBV10-3 and J usage is TRBJ2-7; weak D call: TRBD1 (6 bases). The CDR3 is 16 residues long. The V end lost 3 bases, the J end lost 3 bases, and 18 bases lay between the germline ends. Looked up from germline, CDR1 is ENHRY and CDR2 is SYGVKD. The CDR3 DNA follows: TGTGCCATCAGTGAACCCACCGTAACAGGGAACTACGAGCAGTACTTC. Translating it yields CAISEPTVTGNYEQYF.

The chain uses TRBV7-9 and TRBJ2-3; 10 bases map to TRBD2. Looked up from germline, CDR1 is SEHNR and CDR2 is FQNEAQ (reference sequence). This CDR3 comprises 15 residues. The V gene end was trimmed by 5 bases and the J gene end by 4 bases; junction bases not matched to a gene: 6. CDR3 DNA: TGTGCCAGCAGCCAAAGCGGGGGGGCCCCAGATACGCAGTATTTT. Translating gives CASSQSGGAPDTQYF.

This clonotype has more than one count but fewer than ten. This chain connects TRBV9 to TRBJ2-1, with D possibly being TRBD1 (6 bases). Per the germline V gene, CDR1 is SGDLS and CDR2 is YYNGEE. Trimming pared 4 bases from V and 7 bases from J, leaving 12 bases between. The CDR3 is made up of 13 amino acids. CDR3 sequence (DNA): TGTGCCAGCAGCACAAACAGGGCGAATGAGCAGTTCTTC. Amino acids: CASSTNRANEQFF.

This chain uses TRBV4-2 with TRBJ2-5; D might be TRBD2 (6 bases). This CDR3 is built from 16 residues. Trimming removed 3 bases from V and 2 bases from J, with 16 bases in between. Germline loops: CDR1 LGHNA, CDR2 YNFKEQ. The CDR3 DNA follows: TGTGCCAGCAGCCATGGACTTCAGCGGGTTCAAGAGACCCAGTACTTC. It translates to CASSHGLQRVQETQYF.

This clonotype was seen more than once but under ten times. The chain is built from TRBV7-6 and TRBJ2-1, with TRBD2 matching over 7 bases. This CDR3 region has 15 residues. From germline, CDR1 is SGHVS and CDR2 FNYEAQ. V lost 5 bases to trimming and J lost 3 bases; unmatched junction nucleotides: 7. DNA of the CDR3: TGTGCCAGCAGCCTATCCGGGACTAACTACAATGAGCAGTTCTTC. Protein: CASSLSGTNYNEQFF.

This clonotype was detected only a few times. V and J are TRBV30 and TRBJ1-2; TRBD1 agrees at 7 bases. The J segment lost 7 bases and the V segment lost 4 bases, leaving 12 bases of the junction unmatched. Germline lookup yields CDR1 GTSNPN and CDR2 SVGIG (reference sequence). The CDR3 covers 14 residues. CDR3 sequence reads: CAWIPQGGRSGYTF. The CDR3 DNA reads TGTGCCTGGATCCCGCAGGGGGGGCGATCTGGCTACACCTTC.

V is TRBV7-6 and J is TRBJ2-7; 11 nucleotides match TRBD2. The CDR3 contains 15 residues. Unmatched junction bases numbered 2, after V lost 1 base and J lost 3 bases. Germline lookup yields CDR1 SGHVS and CDR2 FNYEAQ. CDR3 nucleotide sequence: TGTGCCAGCAGCTTAGGACTAGCGGGAATCTACGAGCAGTACTTC. This translates into CASSLGLAGIYEQYF. The full variable domain, in which reference TRBV7-6 and TRBJ2-7 provide the parts outside the CDR3, is GAGVSQSPRYKVTKRGQDVALRCDPISGHVSLYWYRQALGQGPEFLTYFNYEAQQDKSGLPNDRFSAERPEGSISTLTIQRTEQRDSAMYRCASSLGLAGIYEQYFGPGTRLTVT.

The rearrangement joins TRBV30 to TRBJ1-1; perhaps TRBD1 as D (5 bases). Germline V gene lookup returns CDR1 GTSNPN and CDR2 SVGIG (reference sequence). This CDR3 is 15 amino acids long. The V end was cut by 7 bases, the J end by 0 bases, with 18 bases between. The CDR3 reads CASRTWSAVNTEAFF. CDR3 coding DNA: TGTGCCTCTAGGACATGGTCGGCTGTGAACACTGAAGCTTTCTTT.

The rearrangement links TRBV20-1 to TRBJ2-1, with 12 bases identical to TRBD1. This CDR3 contains 15 residues. Per the germline V gene, CDR1 is DFQATT and CDR2 is SNEGSKA (reference sequence). The junction had 7 bases not matched to a gene; V was cut back by 1 base and J by 9 bases. This chain's CDR3 is CSARAGTGGYGEQFF. The DNA of the CDR3 is TGCAGTGCTAGAGCCGGGACAGGGGGCTACGGTGAGCAGTTCTTC.

The V and J genes are TRBV20-1 and TRBJ1-1, with 7 bases that match TRBD1. The CDR3 sequence is 14 residues long. V trimming: 5 bases; J trimming: 1 base; junction bases outside the gene matches: 7. CDR1 and CDR2 (germline): DFQATT, SNEGSKA (reference sequence). CDR3 coding DNA: TGCAGTGCTTCCGATGGGACAGCGAACACTGAAGCTTTCTTT. Residues: CSASDGTANTEAFF.

This clonotype was seen only a few times. The chain uses TRBV6-1 and TRBJ2-5, with a possible D match to TRBD2 (5 bases). With 6 bases removed from V and 5 bases from J, the gap between germline ends came to 16 bases. Per the germline V gene, CDR1 is MNHNS and CDR2 is SASEGT. This CDR3 has 14 residues. The CDR3, as DNA: TGTGCCAGCAGCCCTCTGAGGGCCGGGGAGACCCAGTACTTC. Residues: CASSPLRAGETQYF.